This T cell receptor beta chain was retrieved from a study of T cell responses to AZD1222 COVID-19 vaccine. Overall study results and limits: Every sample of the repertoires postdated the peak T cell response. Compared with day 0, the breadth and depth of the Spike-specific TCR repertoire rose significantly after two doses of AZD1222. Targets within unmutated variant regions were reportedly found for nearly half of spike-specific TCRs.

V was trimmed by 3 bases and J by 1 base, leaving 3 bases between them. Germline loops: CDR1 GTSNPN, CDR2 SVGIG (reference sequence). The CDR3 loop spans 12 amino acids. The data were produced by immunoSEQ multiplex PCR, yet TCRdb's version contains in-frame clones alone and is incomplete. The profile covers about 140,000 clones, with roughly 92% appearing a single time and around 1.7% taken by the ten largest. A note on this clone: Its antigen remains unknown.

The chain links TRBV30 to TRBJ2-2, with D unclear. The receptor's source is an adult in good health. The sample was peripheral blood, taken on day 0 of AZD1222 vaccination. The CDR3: CAWRRNTGELFF. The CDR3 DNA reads TGTGCCTGGAGACGGAACACCGGGGAGCTGTTTTTT.